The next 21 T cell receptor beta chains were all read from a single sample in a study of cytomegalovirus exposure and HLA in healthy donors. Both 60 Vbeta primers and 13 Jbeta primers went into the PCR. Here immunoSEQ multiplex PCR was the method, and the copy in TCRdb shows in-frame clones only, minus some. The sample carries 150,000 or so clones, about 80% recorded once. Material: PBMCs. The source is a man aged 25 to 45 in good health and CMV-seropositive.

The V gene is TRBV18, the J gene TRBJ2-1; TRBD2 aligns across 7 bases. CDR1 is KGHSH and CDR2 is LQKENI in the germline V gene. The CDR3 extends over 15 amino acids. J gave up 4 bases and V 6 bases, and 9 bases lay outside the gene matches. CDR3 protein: CASSPLAEGYNEQFF. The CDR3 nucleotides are TGTGCCAGCTCTCCCCTAGCGGAGGGGTACAATGAGCAGTTCTTC.

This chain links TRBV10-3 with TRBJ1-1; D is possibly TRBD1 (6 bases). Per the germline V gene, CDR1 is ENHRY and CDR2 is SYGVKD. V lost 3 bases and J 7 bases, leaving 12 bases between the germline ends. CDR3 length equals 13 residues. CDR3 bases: TGTGCCATCAGTGATCAGGGGCGCGGTGAAGCTTTCTTT. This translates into CAISDQGRGEAFF.

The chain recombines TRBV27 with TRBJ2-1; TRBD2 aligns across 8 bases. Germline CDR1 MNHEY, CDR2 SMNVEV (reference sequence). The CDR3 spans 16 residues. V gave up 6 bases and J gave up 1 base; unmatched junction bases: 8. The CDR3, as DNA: TGTGCCAGCAGCGGGGGGGGAGGGCCTTCCTACAATGAGCAGTTCTTC. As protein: CASSGGGGPSYNEQFF.

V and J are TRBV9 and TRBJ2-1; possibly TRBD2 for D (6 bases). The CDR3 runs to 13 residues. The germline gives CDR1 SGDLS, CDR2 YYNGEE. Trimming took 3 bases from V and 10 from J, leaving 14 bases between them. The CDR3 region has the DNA TGTGCCAGCAGCGCCCCGACTAGGCGGGAGCAGTTCTTC. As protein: CASSAPTRREQFF.

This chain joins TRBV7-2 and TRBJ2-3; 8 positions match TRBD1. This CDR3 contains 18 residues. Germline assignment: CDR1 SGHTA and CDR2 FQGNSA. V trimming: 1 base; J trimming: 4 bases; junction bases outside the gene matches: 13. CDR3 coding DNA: TGTGCCAGCAGCTTAGTAGCAGGGGGCGGTATGTTGGCAGATACGCAGTATTTT. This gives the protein CASSLVAGGGMLADTQYF.

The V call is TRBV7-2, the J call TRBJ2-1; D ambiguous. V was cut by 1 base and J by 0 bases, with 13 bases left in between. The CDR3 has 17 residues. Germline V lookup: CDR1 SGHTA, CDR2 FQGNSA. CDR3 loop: CASSLDFALVSYNEQFF. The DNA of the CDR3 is TGTGCCAGCAGCTTAGACTTTGCATTGGTCTCCTACAATGAGCAGTTCTTC.

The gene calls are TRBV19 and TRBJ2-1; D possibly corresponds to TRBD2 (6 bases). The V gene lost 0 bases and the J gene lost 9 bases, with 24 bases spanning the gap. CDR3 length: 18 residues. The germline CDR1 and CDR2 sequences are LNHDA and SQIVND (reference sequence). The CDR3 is CASSIEPPYGGELGEQFF. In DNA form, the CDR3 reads TGTGCCAGTAGTATAGAGCCCCCCTACGGGGGTGAACTCGGTGAGCAGTTCTTC.

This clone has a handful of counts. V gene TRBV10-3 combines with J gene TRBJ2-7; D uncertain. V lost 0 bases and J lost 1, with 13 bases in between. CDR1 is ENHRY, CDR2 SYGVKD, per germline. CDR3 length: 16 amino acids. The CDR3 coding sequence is TGTGCCATCAGTGAGTCGCTGTCGGAGCCTTCCTACGAGCAGTACTTC. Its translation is CAISESLSEPSYEQYF.

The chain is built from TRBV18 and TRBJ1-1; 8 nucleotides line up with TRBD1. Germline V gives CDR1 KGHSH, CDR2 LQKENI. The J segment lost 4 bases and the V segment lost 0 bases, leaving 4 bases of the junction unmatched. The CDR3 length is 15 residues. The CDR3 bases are TGTGCCAGCTCACCACCGCGACAGGGGAGCACTGAAGCTTTCTTT. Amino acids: CASSPPRQGSTEAFF. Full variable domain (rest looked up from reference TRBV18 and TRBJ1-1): NAGVMQNPRHLVRRRGQEARLRCSPMKGHSHVYWYRQLPEEGLKFMVYLQKENIIDESGMPKERFSAEFPKEGPSILRIQQVVRGDSAAYFCASSPPRQGSTEAFFGQGTRLTVV.

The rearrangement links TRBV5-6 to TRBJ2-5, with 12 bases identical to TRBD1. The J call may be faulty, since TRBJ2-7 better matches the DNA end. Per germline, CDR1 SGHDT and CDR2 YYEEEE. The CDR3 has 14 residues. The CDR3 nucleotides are TGTGCCAGCAGCTCCGGGACAGGGGGCCGCGAGCAGTACTTC. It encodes CASSSGTGGREQYF.

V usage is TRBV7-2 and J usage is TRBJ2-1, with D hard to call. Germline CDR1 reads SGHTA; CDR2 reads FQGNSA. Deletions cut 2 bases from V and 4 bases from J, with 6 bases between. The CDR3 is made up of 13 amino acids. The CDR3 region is CASSLQVYNEQFF. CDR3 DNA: TGTGCCAGCAGCTTACAGGTATACAATGAGCAGTTCTTC.

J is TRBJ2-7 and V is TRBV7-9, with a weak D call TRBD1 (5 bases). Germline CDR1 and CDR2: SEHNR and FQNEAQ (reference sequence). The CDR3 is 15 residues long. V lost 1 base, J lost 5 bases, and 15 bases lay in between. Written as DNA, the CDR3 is TGTGCCAGCAGCTTAGGATGGCAAGGGGCCCACGAGCAGTACTTC. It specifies CASSLGWQGAHEQYF.

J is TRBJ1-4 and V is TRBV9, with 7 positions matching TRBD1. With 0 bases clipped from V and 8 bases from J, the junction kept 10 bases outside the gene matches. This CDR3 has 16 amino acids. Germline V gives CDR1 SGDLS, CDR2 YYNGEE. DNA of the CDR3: TGTGCCAGCAGCGTAGGACAGGGAGGTTTCGGAGAAAAACTGTTTTTT. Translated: CASSVGQGGFGEKLFF.

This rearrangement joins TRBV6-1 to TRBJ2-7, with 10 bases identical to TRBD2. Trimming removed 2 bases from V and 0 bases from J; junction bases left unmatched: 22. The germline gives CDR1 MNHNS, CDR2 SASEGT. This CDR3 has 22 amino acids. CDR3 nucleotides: TGTGCCAGCAGTGAAAGTCTGGCGACCAGGGAACTAGCGGGGCCCTCCTCCTACGAGCAGTACTTC. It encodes CASSESLATRELAGPSSYEQYF.

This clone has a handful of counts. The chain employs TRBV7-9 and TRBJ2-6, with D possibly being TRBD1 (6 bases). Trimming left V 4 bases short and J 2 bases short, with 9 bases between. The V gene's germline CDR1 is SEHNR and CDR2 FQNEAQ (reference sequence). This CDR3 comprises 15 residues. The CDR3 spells CASSYGTTGANVLTF. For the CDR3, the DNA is TGTGCCAGCAGCTACGGGACAACTGGGGCCAACGTCCTGACTTTC.

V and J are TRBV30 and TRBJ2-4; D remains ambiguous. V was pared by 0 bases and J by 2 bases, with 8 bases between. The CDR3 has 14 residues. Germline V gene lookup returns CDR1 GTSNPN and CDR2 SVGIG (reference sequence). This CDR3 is CAWSVRLSKNIQYF. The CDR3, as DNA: TGTGCCTGGAGTGTGCGTTTATCCAAAAACATTCAGTACTTC.

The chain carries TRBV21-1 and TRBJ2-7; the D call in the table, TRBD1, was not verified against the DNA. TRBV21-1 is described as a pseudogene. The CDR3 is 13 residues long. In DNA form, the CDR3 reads TGTGCCAGCACCCCAGAACCAGGCACCGAGCAGTACTTC. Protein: CASTPEPGTEQYF.

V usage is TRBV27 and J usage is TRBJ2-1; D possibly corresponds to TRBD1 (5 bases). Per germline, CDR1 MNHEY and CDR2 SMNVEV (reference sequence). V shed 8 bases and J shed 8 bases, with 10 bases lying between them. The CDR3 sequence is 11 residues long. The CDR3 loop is CASGWGDEQFF. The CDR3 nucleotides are TGTGCCAGCGGATGGGGCGATGAGCAGTTCTTC.

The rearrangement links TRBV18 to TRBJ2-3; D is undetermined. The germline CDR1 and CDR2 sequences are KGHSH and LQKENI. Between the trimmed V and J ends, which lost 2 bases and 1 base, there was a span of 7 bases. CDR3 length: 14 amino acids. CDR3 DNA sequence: TGTGCCAGCTCACCAGGTCTAGGCACAGATACGCAGTATTTT. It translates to CASSPGLGTDTQYF.

The CDR3 loop reads CASRLAGVNTGELFF. Here the CDR3 DNA reads TGTGCCAGTCGACTAGCGGGAGTCAACACCGGGGAGCTGTTTTTT. The chain combines TRBV19 with TRBJ2-2; 12 positions match TRBD2. Germline V lookup: CDR1 LNHDA, CDR2 SQIVND (reference sequence). The CDR3 is 15 amino acids. V dropped 8 bases and J dropped 2; count of bases not matched to a gene: 3.

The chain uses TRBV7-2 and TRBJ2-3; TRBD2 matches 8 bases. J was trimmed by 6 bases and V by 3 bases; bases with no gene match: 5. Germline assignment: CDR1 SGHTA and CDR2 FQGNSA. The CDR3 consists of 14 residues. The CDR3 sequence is CASSFQGLGDTQYF. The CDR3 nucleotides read TGTGCCAGCAGCTTCCAGGGACTAGGGGATACGCAGTATTTT.